This T cell receptor (beta chain) was observed in a study of blood T cell repertoires in COVID-19. In the study overall: The study drew acute and convalescent COVID-19 samples from the United States, Italy and Spain.

This CDR3 comprises 9 residues. V dropped 5 bases and J dropped 15 bases, with 11 bases sitting between them. The V gene's germline CDR1 is DFQATT and CDR2 SNEGSKA (reference sequence). Some clones are missing from TCRdb's copy, which holds only in-frame ones; the method was immunoSEQ multiplex PCR. The sample records fewer than 250,000 clones, 82% being singletons. The chain links TRBV20-1 to TRBJ2-1; no definite D call. The sequence was collected from a woman between 70 and 85 years old with acute or convalescent COVID-19. The source material was peripheral blood. The CDR3: CSAPPQVFF. CDR3 DNA: TGCAGTGCTCCCCCTCAGGTGTTCTTC.